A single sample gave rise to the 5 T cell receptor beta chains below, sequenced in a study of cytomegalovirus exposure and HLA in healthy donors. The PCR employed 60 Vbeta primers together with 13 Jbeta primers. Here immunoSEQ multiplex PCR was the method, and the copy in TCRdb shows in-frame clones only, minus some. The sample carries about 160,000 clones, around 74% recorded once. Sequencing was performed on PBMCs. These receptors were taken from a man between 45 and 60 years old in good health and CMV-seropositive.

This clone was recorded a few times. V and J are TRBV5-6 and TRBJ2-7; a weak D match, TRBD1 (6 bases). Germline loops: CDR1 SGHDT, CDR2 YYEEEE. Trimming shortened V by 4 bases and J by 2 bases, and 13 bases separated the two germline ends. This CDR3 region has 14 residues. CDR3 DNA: TGTGCCAGCAGCACCTACAGGGTTGCCTACGAGCAGTACTTC. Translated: CASSTYRVAYEQYF.

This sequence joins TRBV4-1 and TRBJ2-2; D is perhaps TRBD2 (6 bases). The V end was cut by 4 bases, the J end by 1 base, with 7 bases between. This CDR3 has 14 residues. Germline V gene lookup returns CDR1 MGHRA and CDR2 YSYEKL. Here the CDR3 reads CASSLSGNTGELFF. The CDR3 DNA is TGCGCCAGCAGCCTTAGCGGGAACACCGGGGAGCTGTTTTTT.

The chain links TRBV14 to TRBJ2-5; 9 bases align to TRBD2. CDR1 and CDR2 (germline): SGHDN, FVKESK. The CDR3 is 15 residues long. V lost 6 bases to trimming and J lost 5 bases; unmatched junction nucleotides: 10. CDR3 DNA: TGTGCCAGCAGGCTCTCCGGGACTAGCAGTGAGACCCAGTACTTC. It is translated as CASRLSGTSSETQYF.

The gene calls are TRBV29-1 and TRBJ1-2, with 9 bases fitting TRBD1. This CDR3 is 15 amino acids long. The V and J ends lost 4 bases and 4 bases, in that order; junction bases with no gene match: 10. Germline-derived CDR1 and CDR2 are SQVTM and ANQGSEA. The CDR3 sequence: CSVGDREYQSYGYTF. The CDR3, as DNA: TGCAGCGTTGGGGACAGGGAATACCAGTCCTATGGCTACACCTTC.

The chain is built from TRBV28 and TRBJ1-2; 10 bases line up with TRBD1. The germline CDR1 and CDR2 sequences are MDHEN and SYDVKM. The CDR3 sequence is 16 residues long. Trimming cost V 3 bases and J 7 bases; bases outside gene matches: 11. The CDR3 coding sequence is TGTGCCAGCAGTTTCTTACCGGGACAGGGGTCGAGTGGCTACACCTTC. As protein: CASSFLPGQGSSGYTF.